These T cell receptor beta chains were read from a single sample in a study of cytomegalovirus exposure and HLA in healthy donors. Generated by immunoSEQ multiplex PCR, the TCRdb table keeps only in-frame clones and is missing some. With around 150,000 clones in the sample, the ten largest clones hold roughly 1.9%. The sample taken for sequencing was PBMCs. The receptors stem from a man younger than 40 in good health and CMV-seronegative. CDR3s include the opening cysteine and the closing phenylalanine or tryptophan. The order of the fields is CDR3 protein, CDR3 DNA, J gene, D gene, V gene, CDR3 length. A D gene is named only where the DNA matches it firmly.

CASSMQGPPQHF TGTGCCAGCAGCATGCAGGGCCCGCCCCAGCATTTT TRBJ1-5 - TRBV7-6 12
CASTPGTGTDTQYF TGCGCCAGCACCCCTGGTACGGGCACAGATACGCAGTATTTT TRBJ2-3 - TRBV5-1 14
CASSYRHSNQPQHF TGTGCCAGCAGTTATAGACATAGCAATCAGCCCCAGCATTTT TRBJ1-5 - TRBV6-1 14
CASSDTFQINEKLFF TGTGCCAGTAGCGACACCTTCCAGATCAATGAAAAACTGTTTTTT TRBJ1-4 - TRBV19 15
CASSPGIYEQYF TGTGCCAGCAGCCCAGGCATTTACGAGCAGTACTTC TRBJ2-7 - TRBV7-9 12
CASSYTGQGNGYTF TGTGCCAGCAGTTACACAGGGCAAGGAAATGGCTACACCTTC TRBJ1-2 - TRBV28 14
CSVAPGVYEQYF TGCAGCGTTGCTCCAGGGGTCTACGAGCAGTACTTC TRBJ2-7 - TRBV29-1 12
CSVVTGPTLSYEQYF TGCAGCGTTGTAACAGGGCCAACTCTCTCCTACGAGCAGTACTTC TRBJ2-7 - TRBV29-1 15
CASSLGHGDTQYF TGCGCCAGCAGCTTGGGCCACGGAGATACGCAGTATTTT TRBJ2-3 - TRBV5-1 13
CASSRQRNTEAFF TGTGCCAGCAGTCGACAGAGGAACACTGAAGCTTTCTTT TRBJ1-1 - TRBV11-2 13
CSVFPGQGNYGYTF TGCAGCGTTTTTCCGGGACAGGGGAACTATGGCTACACCTTC TRBJ1-2 TRBD1 TRBV29-1 14
CASGTRVGRAETDTQYF TGTGCCAGTGGCACCCGAGTCGGGAGGGCCGAGACAGATACGCAGTATTTT TRBJ2-3 TRBD2 TRBV19 17
CASSFQGASYEQYF TGTGCCAGCAGTTTCCAGGGGGCTTCCTACGAGCAGTACTTC TRBJ2-7 TRBD1 TRBV5-4 14
CASSLGAIGNQFF TGTGCCAGCAGTTTAGGGGCCATTGGCAACCAGTTCTTC TRBJ2-1 - TRBV28 13
CASSFDWNNEQFF TGTGCCAGCAGCTTTGACTGGAACAATGAGCAGTTCTTC TRBJ2-1 - TRBV11-3 13
CASSLRLAGGGNEQFF TGTGCCAGCAGCTTAAGACTAGCGGGAGGGGGGAATGAGCAGTTCTTC TRBJ2-1 TRBD2 TRBV7-3 16
CASSYDAGGPNEQFF TGTGCCAGCAGTTACGATGCGGGAGGCCCCAATGAGCAGTTCTTC TRBJ2-1 TRBD2 TRBV6-5 15
CASSIRQAERYNEQFF TGTGCCAGTAGTATTAGACAGGCCGAAAGATACAATGAGCAGTTCTTC TRBJ2-1 - TRBV19 16
CASLPGPFYEQYF TGTGCCAGCCTCCCAGGGCCCTTCTACGAGCAGTACTTC TRBJ2-7 - TRBV6-1 13
CASSSAVQETQYF TGTGCCAGTAGTTCGGCGGTTCAAGAGACCCAGTACTTC TRBJ2-5 - TRBV19 13
CAGGTGINQPQHF TGTGCGGGTGGGACAGGTATAAATCAGCCCCAGCATTTT TRBJ1-5 TRBD1 TRBV7-8 13
CASSEGSGDQPQHF TGTGCCAGCAGTGAAGGATCTGGAGATCAGCCCCAGCATTTT TRBJ1-5 - TRBV6-1 14
CASSPDSEGTEAFF TGTGCCAGCTCACCAGACTCGGAGGGGACTGAAGCTTTCTTT TRBJ1-1 - TRBV18 14
CASSLAEGRGFQPQHF TGTGCCAGCAGCTTAGCAGAGGGGAGGGGATTTCAGCCCCAGCATTTT TRBJ1-5 - TRBV7-6 16
CASSEPGVRRYTF TGTGCCAGCAGCGAACCAGGGGTAAGGCGCTACACCTTC TRBJ1-2 - TRBV2 13
CASSPDGGGYTF TGTGCCAGCAGTCCGGACGGGGGGGGCTACACCTTC TRBJ1-2 - TRBV6-5 12
CASSLARGQETQYF TGTGCCAGCAGCTTAGCCCGGGGTCAGGAGACCCAGTACTTC TRBJ2-5 - TRBV11-1 14